Below, 9 T cell receptor beta chains from the same sample are listed, as sequenced in a study of CD8 T cells in Susac syndrome. Random hexamers were used to reverse transcribe about 0.5 to 1 ug of RNA. TCRdb recomputed calls from the immunoSEQ multiplex PCR reads with MiXCR, one row per CDR3 protein. The sample shows around 230,000 distinct CDR3 sequences, approximately 95% of them seen only once. The material sequenced was CD4+ T cells from PBMCs. These receptor sequences come from a human donor with multiple sclerosis.

The chain joins TRBV18 to TRBJ2-3, with D possibly TRBD2 on 6 matching bases. CDR3 size: 15 residues. The germline V and J ends were trimmed by 3 bases and 9 bases, with 19 bases remaining between them. The germline V gene has CDR1 KGHSH and CDR2 LQKENI. This chain's CDR3 is CASSPFRDSVLTQYF. CDR3 in DNA: TGTGCCAGCTCACCTTTCCGGGACTCCGTTTTAACGCAGTATTTT.

This rearrangement joins TRBV7-2 to TRBJ2-7; the match to TRBD1 covers 8 bases. V was pared by 1 base and J by 2 bases, with 1 base of the junction left unmatched. This CDR3 comprises 14 residues. Germline CDR1 is SGHTA and CDR2 is FQGNSA. CDR3 loop: CASSLGRGPYEQYF. Written as DNA, the CDR3 is TGTGCCAGCAGCTTAGGCAGGGGGCCCTACGAGCAGTACTTC.

The chain employs TRBV5-1 and TRBJ2-7, with 10 bases identical to TRBD1. J gave up 5 bases and V 7 bases, and 12 bases lay outside the gene matches. CDR3 length: 15 amino acids. Germline-derived CDR1 and CDR2 are SGHRS and YFSETQ. Here the CDR3 DNA reads TGCGCCAGCGGCCCGCACGGGACAGGGGCTAACGAGCAGTACTTC. As protein: CASGPHGTGANEQYF.

The rearrangement joins TRBV2 to TRBJ1-2, with D perhaps matching TRBD1 (5 bases). Per germline, CDR1 SNHLY and CDR2 FYNNEI. This CDR3 contains 13 residues. V lost 6 bases and J 5 bases, leaving 13 bases between the germline ends. This chain's CDR3 is CASSHRDRYGYTF. CDR3 bases: TGTGCCAGCAGCCACCGGGACCGGTATGGCTACACCTTC.

The chain carries TRBV28 and TRBJ2-1; 8 nucleotides match TRBD2. The length of the CDR3 is 14 residues. Trimming cost V 5 bases and J 16 bases; bases outside gene matches: 16. Germline CDR1 reads MDHEN; CDR2 reads SYDVKM. CDR3 protein: CASSPTPRASGSFF. CDR3 in DNA: TGTGCCAGCAGTCCGACACCCCGGGCTAGCGGGTCCTTCTTC.

DNA for the CDR3: TGTGCCAGCAGCTCGGACAGGGGGCTGTGGGGAAACACCATATATTTT. The encoded protein is CASSSDRGLWGNTIYF. This chain connects TRBV7-2 to TRBJ1-3, with TRBD1 identical over 11 bases. The CDR3 sequence is 16 residues long. Germline CDR1 is SGHTA and CDR2 is FQGNSA. Germline trimming cut 4 bases from V and 4 bases from J; bases unmatched to any gene: 6.

The V gene is TRBV12-3 or TRBV12-4, the J gene TRBJ2-3; unclear D gene. Trimming cost V 8 bases and J 6 bases, with 9 bases left between them. The CDR3 length is 11 residues. This CDR3 reads CASGLGDTQYF. The CDR3 region has the DNA TGTGCCAGCGGCCTTGGGGATACGCAGTATTTT.

In its sample, this clonotype was seen once. The chain links TRBV12-3 or TRBV12-4 to TRBJ1-1, with D tentatively TRBD1 (6 bases). CDR3 length: 15 residues. Trimming took off 3 bases at V and 4 bases at J, with 15 bases between the two ends. The CDR3 spells CASSFRGLGRTEAFF. Written as DNA, the CDR3 is TGTGCCAGCAGTTTTCGGGGGCTTGGACGCACTGAAGCTTTCTTT.

The chain uses TRBV7-2 and TRBJ2-6; no clear D gene. Germline V gives CDR1 SGHTA, CDR2 FQGNSA. This CDR3 is built from 15 residues. The V and J ends lost 8 bases and 1 base respectively, with 12 bases between them. CDR3 bases: TGTGCCAGCTGTTACCCGGGTTCTGGGGCCAACGTCCTGACTTTC. Translating it yields CASCYPGSGANVLTF. Based on the CDR3 plus reference TRBV7-2 and TRBJ2-6, the full variable domain is GAGVSQSPSNKVTEKGKDVELRCDPISGHTALYWYRQSLGQGLEFLIYFQGNSAPDKSGLPSDRFSAERTGGSVSTLTIQRTQQEDSAVYLCASCYPGSGANVLTFGAGSRLTVL.